This T cell receptor (beta chain) was observed in a study of T cell clonality in common variable immunodeficiency. Study observations and caveats: In common variable immunodeficiency, TCR beta chains reportedly carried fewer deletions and N-nucleotide insertions.

The CVID group had some 15 females and some 31 males, mean age around 42. Patients and controls were mostly of Caucasian heritage. CVID subjects were neither ill nor on immunomodulatory or immunosuppressive medication at sampling. Comment on this clone: The target antigen is unknown.

Profiled with immunoSEQ multiplex PCR; TCRdb holds only in-frame clones, not every one. Observed in the sample are 25,000 to 35,000 clones, none of them singletons. The sequenced sample was peripheral blood mononuclear cells. This sequence originates from a human donor with common variable immunodeficiency.

The CDR3: CASSFDRRNTIYF. The part of the CDR3 DNA that was read is TGTGCCAGCAGCTTCGATCGCCGGAACACC. V and J are TRBV7-2 and TRBJ1-3, with D unclear. The read is 3 residues too short to cover the CDR3 end, so that end is filled in from the germline J gene. Germline CDR1 and CDR2: SGHTA and FQGNSA. Trimming shortened V by 3 bases and J by 7 bases, and 10 bases separated the two germline ends. This CDR3 is 13 amino acids long.